The present T cell receptor (beta chain) was sequenced within a study of shared clonotypes between healthy human individuals. Adults of Caucasian background living in Nashville, Tennessee made up all donors. On this clone itself: What it binds is unknown.

Libraries were prepared by immunoSEQ multiplex PCR; TCRdb keeps only in-frame clonotypes and omits some of them. The table includes around 700,000 clones, around 72% detected once. Regarding the study as a whole: Donors were few, which limited the genetic and exposure-history diversity represented. The sole specimen, blood, was sampled, and tissue repertoires likely differ. Around 5.4% of naive CD4 clonotypes were common to a few donors.

The ends were cut back, 3 bases at V and 2 bases at J, with 4 bases in the middle. The germline V gene has CDR1 MDHEN and CDR2 SYDVKM. CDR3 length: 12 amino acids. This clonotype was sampled from a woman in her twenties or thirties in good health. The sequenced sample consisted of memory CD4+ T cells sorted from blood. The subset denotes: CD45RA-negative fraction. The chain couples TRBV28 to TRBJ1-2; D not certain. This CDR3 reads CASSFGNYGYTF. The DNA of the CDR3 is TGTGCCAGCAGTTTCGGGAACTATGGCTACACCTTC.